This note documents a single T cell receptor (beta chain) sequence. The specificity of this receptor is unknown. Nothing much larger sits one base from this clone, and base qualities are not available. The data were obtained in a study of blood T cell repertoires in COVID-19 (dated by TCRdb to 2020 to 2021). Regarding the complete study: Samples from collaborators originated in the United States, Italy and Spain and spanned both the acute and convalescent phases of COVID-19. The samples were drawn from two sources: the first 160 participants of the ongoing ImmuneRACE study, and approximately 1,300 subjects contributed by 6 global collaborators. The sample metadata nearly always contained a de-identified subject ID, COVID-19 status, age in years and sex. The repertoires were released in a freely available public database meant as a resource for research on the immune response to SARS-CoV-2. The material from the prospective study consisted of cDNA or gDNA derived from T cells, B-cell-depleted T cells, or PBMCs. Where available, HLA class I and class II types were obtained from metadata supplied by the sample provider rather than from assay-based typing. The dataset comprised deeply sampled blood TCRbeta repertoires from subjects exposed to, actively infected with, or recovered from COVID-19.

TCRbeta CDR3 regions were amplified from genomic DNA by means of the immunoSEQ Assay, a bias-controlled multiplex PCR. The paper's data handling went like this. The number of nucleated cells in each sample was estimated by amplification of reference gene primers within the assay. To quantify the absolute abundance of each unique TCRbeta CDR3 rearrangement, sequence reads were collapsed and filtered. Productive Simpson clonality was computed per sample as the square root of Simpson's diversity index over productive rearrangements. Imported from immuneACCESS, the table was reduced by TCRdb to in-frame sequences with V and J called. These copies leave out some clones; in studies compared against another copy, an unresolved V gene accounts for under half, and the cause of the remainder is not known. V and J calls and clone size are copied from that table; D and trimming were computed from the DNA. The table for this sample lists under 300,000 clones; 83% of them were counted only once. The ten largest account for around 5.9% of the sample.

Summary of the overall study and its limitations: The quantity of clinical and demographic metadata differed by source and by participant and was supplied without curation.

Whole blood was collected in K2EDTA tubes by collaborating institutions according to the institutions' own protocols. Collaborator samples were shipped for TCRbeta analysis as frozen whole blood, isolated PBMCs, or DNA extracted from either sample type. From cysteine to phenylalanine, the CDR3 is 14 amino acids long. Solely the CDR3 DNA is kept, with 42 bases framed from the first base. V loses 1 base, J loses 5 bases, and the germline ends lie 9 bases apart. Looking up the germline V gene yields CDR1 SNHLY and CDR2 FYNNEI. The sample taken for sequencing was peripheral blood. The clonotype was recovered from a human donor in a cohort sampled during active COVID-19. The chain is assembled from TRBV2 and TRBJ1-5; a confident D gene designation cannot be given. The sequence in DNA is TGTGCCAGCAGTGAAGACAGTGTTTATCAGCCCCAGCATTTT. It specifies CASSEDSVYQPQHF.